A selection of T cell receptor beta chains follows, all from one sample in a study of T cell repertoires in cytomegalovirus infection. These TCRs are of unknown antigen specificity. MiXCR, applied by TCRdb to the reads, yields one record per CDR3 protein. The sample contains about 83,000 distinct CDR3 sequences, approximately 32% of which appear only once. The sequenced sample was CD8+ T cells from cultured PBMCs, obtained from culture after CMV antigen stimulation. The receptors come from a human donor in good health (CMV status not recorded). Some clones in this sample may be carry-over from other donors' samples. The CDR3 runs from the conserved cysteine through the conserved F or W. Each record gives: V gene, clone size, D gene, J gene, CDR3 protein, CDR3 DNA. A D gene is named only where the DNA matches it firmly. Clone size is stated in some rows and not others, as once, few, many or a class when expanded.

>TRBV12-3/TRBV12-4|NA|NA|TRBJ1-3
CASSFGGRGNTIYF
TGTGCCAGCAGTTTCGGAGGGCGAGGAAACACCATATATTTT
>TRBV7-7|many|NA|TRBJ2-1
CASSLDTSGDEQFF
TGTGCCAGCAGCTTGGACACCTCCGGGGATGAGCAGTTCTTC
>TRBV12-3/TRBV12-4|NA|NA|TRBJ1-2
CASSPVRTFPYGYTF
TGTGCCAGCAGCCCCGTTAGGACGTTCCCCTATGGCTACACCTTC
>TRBV27|NA|NA|TRBJ1-1
CASSLSRHTEAFF
TGTGCCAGCAGTTTATCGCGGCACACTGAAGCTTTCTTT
>TRBV12-3/TRBV12-4|many|NA|TRBJ1-1
CASSFTGEQAFF
TGTGCCAGCAGTTTCACGGGAGAACAAGCTTTCTTT
>TRBV7-2|many|TRBD1|TRBJ1-1
CASSVRDRGPAGDTEAFF
TGTGCCAGCAGCGTCCGGGACAGGGGGCCGGCAGGGGACACTGAAGCTTTCTTT
>TRBV28|few|TRBD2|TRBJ2-2
CASSLAGGSGELFF
TGTGCCAGCAGTTTAGCGGGGGGCTCCGGGGAGCTGTTTTTT
>TRBV7-2|many|TRBD1|TRBJ1-4
CASSLAWTGTREKLFF
TGTGCCAGCAGCTTAGCTTGGACAGGGACCAGGGAAAAACTGTTTTTT
>TRBV6-1|many|NA|TRBJ1-5
CASSEDQPQHF
TGTGCCAGCAGTGAAGATCAGCCCCAGCATTTT
>TRBV7-6|many|TRBD2|TRBJ2-1
CASSHGVAGYNEQFF
TGTGCCAGCAGCCATGGGGTAGCGGGCTACAATGAGCAGTTCTTC
>TRBV4-1|once|NA|TRBJ2-7
CASSQPTGTESYEQYF
TGTGCCAGCAGCCAACCTACCGGGACTGAGTCCTACGAGCAGTACTTC
>TRBV5-3|once|NA|TRBJ2-5
CASSLVDSKETQYF
TGTGCCAGCAGCTTGGTTGACAGTAAAGAGACCCAGTACTTC
>TRBV28|many|TRBD1|TRBJ2-7
CASSYSRTGFYEQYF
TGTGCCAGCAGTTACTCAAGGACAGGGTTCTACGAGCAGTACTTC
>TRBV9|many|NA|TRBJ2-7
CASSVGGATYEQYF
TGTGCCAGCAGCGTAGGGGGCGCGACCTACGAGCAGTACTTC
>TRBV7-9|few|TRBD1|TRBJ1-5
CASSFGTGLQPQHF
TGTGCCAGCAGCTTTGGGACAGGGCTTCAGCCCCAGCATTTT
>TRBV7-9|few|TRBD2|TRBJ2-3
CASRGVAGGFSSTDTQYF
TGTGCCAGCCGAGGGGTAGCGGGGGGATTCTCTAGCACAGATACGCAGTATTTT
>TRBV7-9|NA|NA|TRBJ1-4
CASSYPRSTNEKLFF
TGTGCCAGCAGCTACCCGAGGAGCACTAATGAAAAACTGTTTTTT
>TRBV19|medium-sized|NA|TRBJ1-1
CASSIGPGTEAFF
TGTGCCAGTAGTATCGGCCCTGGGACTGAAGCTTTCTTT
>TRBV6-4|NA|NA|TRBJ2-3
CASSESGRDTQYF
TGTGCCAGCAGTGAATCAGGGAGGGATACGCAGTATTTT
>TRBV6-5|few|TRBD1|TRBJ2-1
CASSSRDRGSYNEQFF
TGTGCCAGCAGTAGCCGGGACAGGGGTTCCTACAATGAGCAGTTCTTC
>TRBV9|NA|NA|TRBJ2-3
CASSPGTSNTDTQYF
TGTGCCAGCAGCCCCGGGACCTCTAACACAGATACGCAGTATTTT
>TRBV7-8|many|TRBD2|TRBJ2-1
CASSLGLAGSFF
TGTGCCAGCAGCTTAGGACTAGCGGGGTCGTTCTTC
>TRBV28|NA|NA|TRBJ1-5
CASSPQGARNQPQHF
TGTGCCAGCAGTCCACAGGGTGCTCGCAATCAGCCCCAGCATTTT
>TRBV7-9|NA|NA|TRBJ1-2
CASSFPGPNGYTF
TGTGCCAGCAGCTTCCCGGGACCGAATGGCTACACCTTC
>TRBV7-6|few|NA|TRBJ1-1
CASSSNFNTEAFF
TGTGCCAGCAGCTCGAACTTTAACACTGAAGCTTTCTTT
>TRBV27|few|TRBD1|TRBJ2-7
CASSFSGQGFEQYF
TGTGCCAGCAGTTTTTCAGGACAGGGGTTCGAGCAGTACTTC
>TRBV5-6|few|NA|TRBJ1-5
CASSFSLGQINSNQPQHF
TGTGCCAGCAGCTTTTCCCTTGGACAGATCAATAGCAATCAGCCCCAGCATTTT
>TRBV4-1|NA|NA|TRBJ1-2
CASSQDREGGLYGYTF
TGCGCCAGCAGCCAAGACCGAGAAGGGGGACTATATGGCTACACCTTC
>TRBV6-5|few|NA|TRBJ2-5
CASSYTAGLTSETQYF
TGTGCCAGCAGTTATACGGCGGGCCTAACGAGCGAGACCCAGTACTTC
>TRBV19|NA|TRBD1|TRBJ2-7
CAAAIGTGGEQYF
TGTGCCGCGGCCATCGGGACAGGGGGCGAGCAGTACTTC
>TRBV7-9|many|TRBD2|TRBJ2-7
CASSPSGSYEQYF
TGTGCCAGCTCTCCTAGCGGGAGTTACGAGCAGTACTTC
>TRBV28|few|TRBD1|TRBJ1-2
CASSPGQKYGYTF
TGTGCCAGCAGTCCGGGACAGAAGTATGGCTACACCTTC
>TRBV6-5|NA|TRBD1|TRBJ2-5
CASSKTGGRQETQYF
TGTGCCAGCAGCAAGACAGGGGGTCGTCAAGAGACCCAGTACTTC
>TRBV19|NA|NA|TRBJ2-2
CASSIVGANTGELFF
TGTGCCAGTAGTATAGTGGGGGCGAACACCGGGGAGCTGTTTTTT
>TRBV19|NA|TRBD1|TRBJ2-5
CASSSGTGGVETQYF
TGTGCCAGTAGTAGCGGGACAGGGGGAGTGGAGACCCAGTACTTC
>TRBV7-6|few|TRBD1|TRBJ2-7
CASSSRQGASYEQYF
TGTGCCAGCAGTTCCAGACAGGGGGCTTCGTACGAGCAGTACTTC
>TRBV24-1|few|TRBD1|TRBJ2-4
CATSDWDSQNIQYF
TGTGCCACCAGTGATTGGGACAGCCAAAACATTCAGTACTTC
>TRBV20-1|NA|NA|TRBJ1-2
CSARHREVPYGYTF
TGCAGTGCTAGGCACAGGGAGGTTCCTTATGGCTACACCTTC
>TRBV7-2|many|NA|TRBJ2-7
CASSYGVWYEQYF
TGTGCCAGCAGCTATGGTGTATGGTACGAGCAGTACTTC
>TRBV4-2|few|TRBD1|TRBJ1-2
CASSQEQGLGYGYTF
TGTGCCAGCAGCCAAGAACAGGGGTTGGGATATGGCTACACCTTC
>TRBV27|few|NA|TRBJ1-1
CASSWGNLNTEAFF
TGTGCCAGCAGCTGGGGAAACTTGAACACTGAAGCTTTCTTT
>TRBV15|few|TRBD1|TRBJ1-1
CATSRDRGLSEAFF
TGTGCCACCAGCAGAGACAGGGGGCTCTCTGAAGCTTTCTTT
>TRBV7-6|NA|TRBD2|TRBJ2-7
CASSLEASGGRYEQYF
TGTGCCAGCAGCTTAGAGGCTAGCGGGGGACGCTACGAGCAGTACTTC
>TRBV27|NA|NA|TRBJ2-7
CASSLGTGLHEQYF
TGTGCCAGCAGTTTGGGTACAGGGCTCCACGAGCAGTACTTC
>TRBV6-1|many|NA|TRBJ1-2
CASSLYEGKYGYTF
TGTGCCAGCAGTCTCTATGAGGGAAAATATGGCTACACCTTC
>TRBV19|NA|NA|TRBJ1-5
CATTGPLGNQPQHF
TGTGCCACCACAGGGCCGTTGGGCAATCAGCCCCAGCATTTT
>TRBV7-2|once|NA|TRBJ2-7
CASSPFVGAGEQYF
TGTGCCAGCAGCCCATTCGTCGGGGCGGGGGAGCAGTACTTC
>TRBV10-3|few|NA|TRBJ2-5
CAISESAGDWGQETQYF
TGTGCCATCAGTGAGTCGGCAGGGGATTGGGGACAAGAGACCCAGTACTTC
>TRBV11-2|few|NA|TRBJ1-2
CASSPEMAVPNYGYTF
TGTGCCAGCAGCCCAGAGATGGCAGTACCTAACTATGGCTACACCTTC
>TRBV7-2|many|NA|TRBJ1-2
CASSLGDGTNYGYTF
TGTGCCAGCAGCCTCGGGGACGGAACTAACTATGGCTACACCTTC
>TRBV5-1|NA|TRBD1|TRBJ2-5
CASSSDRWEETQYF
TGCGCCAGCAGTTCGGACAGGTGGGAAGAGACCCAGTACTTC
>TRBV2|few|NA|TRBJ2-3
CASTGGGPHTDTQYF
TGTGCCAGCACTGGGGGGGGGCCACACACAGATACGCAGTATTTT
>TRBV5-1|many|TRBD1|TRBJ2-7
CASSTSGTGVEQYF
TGCGCCAGCAGCACCTCCGGGACAGGGGTCGAGCAGTACTTC
>TRBV6-6|NA|NA|TRBJ2-4
CASSLLDAGQNIQYF
TGTGCCAGCAGCCTGCTGGATGCAGGGCAAAACATTCAGTACTTC